Listed here are 28 T cell receptor beta chains from one sample, sequenced in a study of blood T cell repertoires in COVID-19. Only in-frame clones appear in the TCRdb table, and some are missing; sequencing was by immunoSEQ multiplex PCR. The repertoire holds about 370,000 clones, more than 80% seen once, with 2.5% to 3.5% in the top ten. The sequencing sample was made of peripheral blood. These receptors all stem from a woman aged 25 to 39 with COVID-19, enrolled during active disease.

The chain carries TRBV9 and TRBJ2-5, with D perhaps TRBD1 (6 bases). Germline V lookup: CDR1 SGDLS, CDR2 YYNGEE. Between the trimmed V and J ends, which lost 0 bases and 5 bases, there was a span of 14 bases. This CDR3 is 15 amino acids long. The CDR3 bases are TGTGCCAGCAGCGTAGGGTATGGGGGCGGGGAGACCCAGTACTTC. Translating gives CASSVGYGGGETQYF.

The chain couples TRBV7-9 to TRBJ2-1; TRBD2 might be the D (6 bases). Trimming removed 9 bases at V and 9 bases at J, with 18 bases between. Germline loops: CDR1 SEHNR, CDR2 FQNEAQ (reference sequence). The CDR3 contains 13 residues. The CDR3 DNA sequence: TGTGCCAGTACTGAGCCGGAGGGGAGTGAGCAGTTCTTC. Its translation: CASTEPEGSEQFF.

This clone came up a few times. This sequence joins TRBV4-1 and TRBJ1-1; 8 bases fit TRBD1. Unmatched junction bases numbered 13, after V lost 4 bases and J lost 3 bases. Germline CDR1 is MGHRA and CDR2 is YSYEKL. The CDR3 contains 17 residues. The DNA for the CDR3 is TGCGCCAGCAGCCTATCGGCAGGGGGCACGAGGGACACTGAAGCTTTCTTT. Translated: CASSLSAGGTRDTEAFF.

The V and J genes are TRBV28 and TRBJ1-5; 12 bases are a match to TRBD1. The V segment lost 6 bases and the J segment 2 bases; nucleotides outside the gene matches: 11. Germline V gives CDR1 MDHEN, CDR2 SYDVKM. The CDR3 contains 18 residues. CDR3 DNA: TGTGCCAGCAGCCCCGGGACAGGGGGCGCGGAGGGCAATCAGCCCCAGCATTTT. Translated, it gives CASSPGTGGAEGNQPQHF.

The genes are TRBV29-1 and TRBJ2-2; the match to TRBD1 covers 10 bases. The V gene end was trimmed by 6 bases and the J gene end by 6 bases; junction bases not matched to a gene: 10. CDR3 length: 15 residues. Germline V gene lookup returns CDR1 SQVTM and CDR2 ANQGSEA. This chain's CDR3 is CSVETGGGGPGELFF. The CDR3, as DNA: TGCAGCGTGGAGACAGGGGGCGGGGGACCCGGGGAGCTGTTTTTT.

The sample holds a few counts of this clone. At one end, the junction sequence differs from germline, possibly due to a read error. Other DNA sequences in this sample translate to the same CDR3. This sequence joins TRBV7-2 and TRBJ2-3; 11 bases are a match to TRBD2. Germline-derived CDR1 and CDR2 are SGHTA and FQGNSA. CDR3 length: 17 residues. Here the CDR3 reads CASSLAGGPRSTDTQYF. DNA for the CDR3: TGTGCCAGCAGTTTAGCGGGGGGGCCGCGGAGCACAGATACGCAGTATTTT.

This chain uses TRBV11-2 with TRBJ2-5; D is unresolved. This CDR3 has 11 residues. Germline V gene lookup returns CDR1 SGHAT and CDR2 FQNNGV. The V gene lost 5 bases and the J gene lost 5 bases, with 6 bases spanning the gap. The CDR3 nucleotides are TGTGCCAGCAGCGCTAGGGAGACCCAGTACTTC. Amino acid sequence: CASSARETQYF.

V usage is TRBV5-1 and J usage is TRBJ2-3, with D possibly being TRBD1 (5 bases). The ends were cut back, 4 bases at V and 2 bases at J, with 14 bases in the middle. The CDR3 runs 15 residues. Germline V gene data show CDR1 as SGHRS and CDR2 as YFSETQ. CDR3 loop: CASSPKDRLTDTQYF. Written as DNA, the CDR3 is TGCGCCAGCAGCCCTAAAGACAGACTCACAGATACGCAGTATTTT.

The rearrangement joins TRBV5-6 to TRBJ2-4, with D perhaps TRBD1 (5 bases). Trimming stripped 2 bases from V and 0 bases from J, with 6 bases between. The CDR3 length is 14 residues. Looked up from germline, CDR1 is SGHDT and CDR2 is YYEEEE. The chain's CDR3 is CASSFQGAKNIQYF. The CDR3, as DNA: TGTGCCAGCAGCTTTCAGGGAGCCAAAAACATTCAGTACTTC.

The CDR3 loop reads CAPPDRGLDNQPQHF. CDR3 DNA: TGTGCCCCACCGGACAGGGGTCTTGACAATCAGCCCCAGCATTTT. V usage is TRBV30 and J usage is TRBJ1-5, with 9 bases fitting TRBD1. V dropped 8 bases and J dropped 3; count of bases not matched to a gene: 11. Germline V CDR1 and CDR2: GTSNPN, SVGIG (reference sequence). This CDR3 comprises 15 residues. The entire variable domain, with the rest obtained from reference TRBV30 and TRBJ1-5, is as follows: SQTIHQWPATLVQPVGSPLSLECTVEGTSNPNLYWYRQAAGRGLQLLFYSVGIGQISSEVPQNLSASRPQDRQFILSSKKLLLSDSGFYLCAPPDRGLDNQPQHFGDGTRLSIL.

This sequence joins TRBV27 and TRBJ1-2, with D possibly matching TRBD1 (5 bases). V was cut by 4 bases and J by 4 bases, with 25 bases left in between. CDR1 MNHEY and CDR2 SMNVEV come from the germline V gene (reference sequence). This CDR3 region has 18 residues. This chain's CDR3 is CASSSRIDGGLWIYGYTF. In DNA, the CDR3 is TGTGCCAGCAGTTCCAGGATCGACGGGGGACTATGGATCTATGGCTACACCTTC.

The rearrangement joins TRBV6-2 or TRBV6-3 to TRBJ1-5; possible D gene TRBD1, 5 bases. Between the trimmed V and J ends, which lost 5 bases and 2 bases, there was a span of 10 bases. Germline V CDR1 and CDR2: MNHEY, SVGEGT. The CDR3 is 14 amino acids. The CDR3 DNA reads TGTGCCAGCAGTGTCCAGGGTGGCAATCAGCCCCAGCATTTT. Translation gives CASSVQGGNQPQHF.

The chain links TRBV28 to TRBJ2-7, with TRBD1 matching over 12 bases. The CDR3 consists of 14 residues. J was trimmed by 4 bases and V by 6 bases; bases with no gene match: 4. CDR1 and CDR2 (germline): MDHEN, SYDVKM. In DNA form, the CDR3 reads TGTGCCAGCAGCCGGGACAGGGGGCAGTACGAGCAGTACGTC. Its translation: CASSRDRGQYEQYV.

The chain uses TRBV4-2 and TRBJ1-5; D gene unclear. CDR3 length: 12 residues. Trimming removed 6 bases from V and 2 bases from J, with 5 bases in between. CDR1 is LGHNA, CDR2 YNFKEQ, per germline. As DNA, the CDR3 is TGTGCCAGCAGTGAGGGCAATCAGCCCCAGCATTTT. Residues: CASSEGNQPQHF.

This CDR3 reads CASSIERTPPYEQYF. CDR3 coding DNA: TGTGCCAGTAGTATAGAGCGGACACCACCCTACGAGCAGTACTTC. The chain couples TRBV19 to TRBJ2-7; tentative D call: TRBD1 (5 bases). The germline V and J ends were trimmed by 0 bases and 2 bases, with 11 bases remaining between them. The CDR3 extends over 15 amino acids. CDR1 LNHDA and CDR2 SQIVND come from the germline V gene (reference sequence).

J is TRBJ2-3 and V is TRBV5-1; 8 bases are shared with TRBD1. Unmatched junction bases numbered 6, after V lost 3 bases and J lost 0 bases. Germline V CDR1 and CDR2: SGHRS, YFSETQ. The CDR3 totals 16 residues. The CDR3 sequence: CASSSHTGGSTDTQYF. In nucleotides, the CDR3 is TGCGCCAGCAGCTCCCATACAGGGGGGAGCACAGATACGCAGTATTTT.

The rearrangement uses TRBV21-1 and TRBJ2-1; TRBD1 reflects the table's D call only, with no check against the DNA. TRBV21-1 is reported as a pseudogene. This CDR3 contains 13 residues. This CDR3 is CASTQGSYNEQFF. As DNA, the CDR3 is TGTGCCAGCACCCAGGGGTCCTACAATGAGCAGTTCTTC.

V gene TRBV7-9 combines with J gene TRBJ1-5; D gene uncertain. The V end was cut by 3 bases, the J end by 2 bases, with 11 bases between. This CDR3 contains 15 residues. The germline V gene has CDR1 SEHNR and CDR2 FQNEAQ (reference sequence). CDR3 region: CASSFGLPGNQPQHF. CDR3 sequence (DNA): TGTGCCAGCAGCTTTGGCCTCCCCGGCAATCAGCCCCAGCATTTT.

This clone was counted a single time. The chain is built from TRBV4-3 and TRBJ2-1; no clear D. The V and J ends lost 3 bases and 0 bases respectively, with 12 bases between them. Germline CDR1 and CDR2: LGHNA and YSLEER. The CDR3 covers 16 residues. As DNA, the CDR3 is TGCGCCAGCAGCCAGCAAGCGCGACCCTCCTACAATGAGCAGTTCTTC. Encoded protein: CASSQQARPSYNEQFF.

V and J are TRBV6-5 and TRBJ1-1; perhaps TRBD1 as D (6 bases). Trimming shortened V by 0 bases and J by 5 bases, and 13 bases separated the two germline ends. The germline V gene has CDR1 MNHEY and CDR2 SVGAGI. The CDR3 has 15 amino acids. CDR3 coding DNA: TGTGCCAGCAGTTACTCGTTCCAGGGGCCGACTGAAGCTTTCTTT. Encoded protein: CASSYSFQGPTEAFF.

This clone appeared a few times. The rearrangement uses TRBV19 and TRBJ2-2, with 7 bases aligning to TRBD1. The CDR3 runs 15 residues. Germline V gene sequence: CDR1 LNHDA, CDR2 SQIVND (reference sequence). V shed 6 bases and J 2 bases; nucleotides not matched to a gene: 6. The CDR3 is CASRSGQANTGELFF. DNA of the CDR3: TGTGCCAGTAGGAGCGGACAGGCCAACACCGGGGAGCTGTTTTTT.

The V call is TRBV19, the J call TRBJ1-3; 8 bases align to TRBD1. Germline CDR1 reads LNHDA; CDR2 reads SQIVND (reference sequence). The CDR3 sequence is 15 residues long. V lost 6 bases to trimming and J lost 1 base; unmatched junction nucleotides: 5. The CDR3 here is CASSPDRGSGNTIYF. CDR3 nucleotides: TGTGCCAGTAGCCCCGACAGGGGATCTGGAAACACCATATATTTT. Full variable domain (missing parts from reference TRBV19 and TRBJ1-3): DGGITQSPKYLFRKEGQNVTLSCEQNLNHDAMYWYRQDPGQGLRLIYYSQIVNDFQKGDIAEGYSVSREKKESFPLTVTSAQKNPTAFYLCASSPDRGSGNTIYFGEGSWLTVV.

This clone has just one count. The V and J genes are TRBV5-1 and TRBJ2-5; possibly TRBD1 for D (6 bases). The germline V gene encodes CDR1 SGHRS and CDR2 YFSETQ. With 0 bases removed from V and 4 bases from J, the gap between germline ends came to 13 bases. The CDR3 is 15 amino acids. CDR3 DNA: TGCGCCAGCAGCTTGGCCTCTGGGGGCCCAGAGACCCAGTACTTC. Amino acid sequence: CASSLASGGPETQYF.

The chain joins TRBV7-2 to TRBJ2-7, with 9 bases that match TRBD1. The CDR3 sequence is 18 residues long. Trimming at V came to 3 bases and at J to 1 base, leaving 13 bases not matched to a gene. Germline lookup yields CDR1 SGHTA and CDR2 FQGNSA. The CDR3 DNA is TGTGCCAGCAGCTTGATGGGTTCCCGGGACAGGGTATCCTACGAGCAGTACTTC. Its protein product is CASSLMGSRDRVSYEQYF.

In this sample, this clone turned up once. The gene calls are TRBV6-6 and TRBJ2-3, with TRBD2 matching over 7 bases. J lost 1 base, V lost 6 bases, and 7 bases had no gene match. The CDR3 contains 15 residues. Per germline, CDR1 MNHNY and CDR2 SVGAGI (reference sequence). CDR3: CASRPGGSGTDTQYF. The CDR3 DNA reads TGTGCCAGCAGGCCAGGCGGGAGCGGCACAGATACGCAGTATTTT.

The chain joins TRBV28 to TRBJ2-7; D is perhaps TRBD2 (6 bases). V was pared by 7 bases and J by 0 bases, with 10 bases between. CDR3 length equals 13 residues. CDR1 and CDR2 from the germline V gene are MDHEN and SYDVKM. CDR3 sequence: CASTTRLSYEQYV. CDR3 DNA: TGTGCCAGCACGACTAGGCTCTCCTACGAGCAGTACGTC.

This rearrangement joins TRBV5-4 to TRBJ2-7; 9 bases fit TRBD1. The CDR3 totals 14 residues. Per germline, CDR1 SGHNT and CDR2 YYREEE (reference sequence). V was clipped by 4 bases and J by 6 bases; unmatched bases: 8. CDR3 amino acids: CASSAGTGWGEQYF. The CDR3 DNA reads TGTGCCAGCAGCGCCGGGACAGGGTGGGGCGAGCAGTACTTC.

This clone showed up just a few times. The chain has TRBV2 and TRBJ2-2; 8 nucleotides align to TRBD1. Germline V gene lookup returns CDR1 SNHLY and CDR2 FYNNEI. V dropped 5 bases and J dropped 4; count of bases not matched to a gene: 3. The CDR3 has 14 residues. CDR3 coding DNA: TGTGCCAGCAGTCAGGGGGCAAGCACCGGGGAGCTGTTTTTT. Protein product: CASSQGASTGELFF.